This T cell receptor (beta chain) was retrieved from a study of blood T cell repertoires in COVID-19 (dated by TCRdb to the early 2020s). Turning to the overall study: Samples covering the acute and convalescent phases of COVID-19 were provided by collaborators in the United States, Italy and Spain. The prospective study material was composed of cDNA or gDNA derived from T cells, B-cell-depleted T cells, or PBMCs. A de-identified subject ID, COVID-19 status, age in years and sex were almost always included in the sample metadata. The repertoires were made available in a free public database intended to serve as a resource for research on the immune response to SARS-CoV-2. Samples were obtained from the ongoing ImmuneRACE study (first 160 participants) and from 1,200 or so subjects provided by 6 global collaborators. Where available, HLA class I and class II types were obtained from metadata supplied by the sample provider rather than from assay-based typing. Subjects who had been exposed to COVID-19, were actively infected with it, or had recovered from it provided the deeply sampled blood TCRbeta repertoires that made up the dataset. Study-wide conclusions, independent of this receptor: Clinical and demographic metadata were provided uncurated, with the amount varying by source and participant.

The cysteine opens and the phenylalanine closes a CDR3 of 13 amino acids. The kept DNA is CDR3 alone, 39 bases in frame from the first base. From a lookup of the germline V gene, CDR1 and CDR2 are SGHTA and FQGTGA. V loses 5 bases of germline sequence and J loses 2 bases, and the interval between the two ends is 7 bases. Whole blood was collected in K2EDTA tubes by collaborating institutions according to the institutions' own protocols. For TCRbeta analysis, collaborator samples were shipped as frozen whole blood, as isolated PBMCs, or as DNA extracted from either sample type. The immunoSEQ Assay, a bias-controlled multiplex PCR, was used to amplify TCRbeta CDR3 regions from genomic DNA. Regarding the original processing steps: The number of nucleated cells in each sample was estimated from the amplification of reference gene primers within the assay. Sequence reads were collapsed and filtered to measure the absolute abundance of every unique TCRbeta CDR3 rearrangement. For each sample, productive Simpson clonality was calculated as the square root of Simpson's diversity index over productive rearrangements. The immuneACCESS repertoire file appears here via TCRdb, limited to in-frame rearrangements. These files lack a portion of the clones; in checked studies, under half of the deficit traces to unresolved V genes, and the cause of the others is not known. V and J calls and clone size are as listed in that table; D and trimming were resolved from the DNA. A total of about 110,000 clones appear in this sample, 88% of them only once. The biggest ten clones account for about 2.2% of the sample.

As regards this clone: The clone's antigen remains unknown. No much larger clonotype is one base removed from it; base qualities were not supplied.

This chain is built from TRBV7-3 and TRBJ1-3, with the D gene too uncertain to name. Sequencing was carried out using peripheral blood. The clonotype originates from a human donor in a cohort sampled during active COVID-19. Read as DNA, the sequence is TGTGCCAGCAGCCTTACAGCTGGAAACACCATATATTTT. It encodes CASSLTAGNTIYF.